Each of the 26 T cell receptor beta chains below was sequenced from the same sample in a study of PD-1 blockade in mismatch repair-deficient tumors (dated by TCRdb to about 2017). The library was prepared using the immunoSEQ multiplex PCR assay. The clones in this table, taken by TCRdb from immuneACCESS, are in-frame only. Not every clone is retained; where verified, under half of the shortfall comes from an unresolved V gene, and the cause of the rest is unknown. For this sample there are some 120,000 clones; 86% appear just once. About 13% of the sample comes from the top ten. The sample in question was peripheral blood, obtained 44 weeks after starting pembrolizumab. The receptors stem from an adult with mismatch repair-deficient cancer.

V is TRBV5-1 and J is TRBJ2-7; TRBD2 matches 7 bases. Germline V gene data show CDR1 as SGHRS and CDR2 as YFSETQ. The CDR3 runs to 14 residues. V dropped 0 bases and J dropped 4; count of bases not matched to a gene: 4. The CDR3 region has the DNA TGCGCCAGCAGCTTGGAGCTGGGGGGGTACGAGCAGTACTTC. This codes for CASSLELGGYEQYF.

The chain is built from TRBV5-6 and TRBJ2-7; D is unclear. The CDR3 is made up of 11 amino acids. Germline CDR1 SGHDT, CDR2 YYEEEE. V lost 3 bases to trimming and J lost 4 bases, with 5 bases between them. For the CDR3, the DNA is TGTGCCAGCAGCTCCGGATACGAGCAGTACTTC. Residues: CASSSGYEQYF.

CDR3 amino acids: CASSSPQGAKQTQYF. The CDR3, as DNA: TGTGCCAGCTCCTCCCCACAGGGGGCGAAACAGACCCAGTACTTC. The chain links TRBV6-6 to TRBJ2-5; 9 bases map to TRBD1. Trimming took 8 bases from V and 6 from J; bases not matched to a gene: 13. This CDR3 is built from 15 residues. Per the germline V gene, CDR1 is MNHNY and CDR2 is SVGAGI (reference sequence).

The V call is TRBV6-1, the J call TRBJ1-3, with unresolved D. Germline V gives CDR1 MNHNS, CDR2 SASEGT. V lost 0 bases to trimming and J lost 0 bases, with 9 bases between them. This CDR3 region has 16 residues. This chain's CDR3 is CASSEAGRFSGNTIYF. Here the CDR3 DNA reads TGTGCCAGCAGTGAAGCGGGCAGGTTCTCTGGAAACACCATATATTTT.

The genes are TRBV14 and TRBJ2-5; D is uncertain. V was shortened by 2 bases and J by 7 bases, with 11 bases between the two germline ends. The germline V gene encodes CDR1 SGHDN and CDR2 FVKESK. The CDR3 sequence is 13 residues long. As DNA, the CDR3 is TGTGCCAGCAGCCAAACGGAATGGGGGACCCAGTACTTC. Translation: CASSQTEWGTQYF. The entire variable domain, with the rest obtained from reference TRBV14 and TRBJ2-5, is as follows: EAGVTQFPSHSVIEKGQTVTLRCDPISGHDNLYWYRRVMGKEIKFLLHFVKESKQDESGMPNNRFLAERTGGTYSTLKVQPAELEDSGVYFCASSQTEWGTQYFGPGTRLLVL.

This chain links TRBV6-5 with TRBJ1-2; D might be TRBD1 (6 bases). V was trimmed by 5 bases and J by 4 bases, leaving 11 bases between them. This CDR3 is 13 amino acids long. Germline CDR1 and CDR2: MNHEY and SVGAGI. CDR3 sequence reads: CASSRQETYGYTF. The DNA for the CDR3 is TGTGCCAGCAGTCGACAGGAAACCTATGGCTACACCTTC.

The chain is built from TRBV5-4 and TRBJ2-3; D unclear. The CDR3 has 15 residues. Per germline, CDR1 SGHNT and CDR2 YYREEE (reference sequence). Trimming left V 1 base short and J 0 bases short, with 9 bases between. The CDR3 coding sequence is TGTGCCAGCAGCTTGCATACGACTAGCACAGATACGCAGTATTTT. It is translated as CASSLHTTSTDTQYF.

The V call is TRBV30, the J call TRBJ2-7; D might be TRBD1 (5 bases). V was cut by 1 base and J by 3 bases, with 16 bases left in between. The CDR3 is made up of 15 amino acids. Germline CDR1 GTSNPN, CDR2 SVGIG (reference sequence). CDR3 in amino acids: CAWSAQGTPGYEQYF. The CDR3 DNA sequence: TGTGCCTGGAGTGCCCAGGGTACCCCGGGCTACGAGCAGTACTTC.

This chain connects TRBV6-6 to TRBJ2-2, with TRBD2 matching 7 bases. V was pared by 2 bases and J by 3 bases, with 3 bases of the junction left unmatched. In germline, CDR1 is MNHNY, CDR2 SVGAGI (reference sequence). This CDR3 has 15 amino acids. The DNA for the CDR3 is TGTGCCAGCAGTTACGTAGCGGGCGACACCGGGGAGCTGTTTTTT. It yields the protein CASSYVAGDTGELFF.

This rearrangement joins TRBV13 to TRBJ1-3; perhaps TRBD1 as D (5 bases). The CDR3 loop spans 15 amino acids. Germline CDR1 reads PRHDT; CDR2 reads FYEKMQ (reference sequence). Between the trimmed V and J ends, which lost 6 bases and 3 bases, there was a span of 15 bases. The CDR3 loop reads CASRPRGAGGNTIYF. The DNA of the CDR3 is TGTGCCAGCAGACCCCGCGGGGCGGGTGGAAACACCATATATTTT. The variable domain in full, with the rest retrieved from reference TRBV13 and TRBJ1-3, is AAGVIQSPRHLIKEKRETATLKCYPIPRHDTVYWYQQGPGQDPQFLISFYEKMQSDKGSIPDRFSAQQFSDYHSELNMSSLELGDSALYFCASRPRGAGGNTIYFGEGSWLTVV.

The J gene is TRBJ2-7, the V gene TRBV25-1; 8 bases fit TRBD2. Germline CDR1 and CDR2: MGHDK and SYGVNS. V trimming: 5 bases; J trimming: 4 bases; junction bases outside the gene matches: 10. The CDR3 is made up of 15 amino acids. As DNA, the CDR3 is TGTGCCAGCAGTCGAGCGGGGGTTTACTGGTACGAGCAGTACTTC. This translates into CASSRAGVYWYEQYF.

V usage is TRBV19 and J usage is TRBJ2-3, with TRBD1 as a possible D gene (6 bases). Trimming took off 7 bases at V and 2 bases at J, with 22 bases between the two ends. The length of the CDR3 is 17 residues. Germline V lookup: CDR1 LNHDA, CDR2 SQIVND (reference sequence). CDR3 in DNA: TGTGCCAGTACCCCCCAATGGGGGCGGTACCCCACAGATACGCAGTATTTT. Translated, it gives CASTPQWGRYPTDTQYF.

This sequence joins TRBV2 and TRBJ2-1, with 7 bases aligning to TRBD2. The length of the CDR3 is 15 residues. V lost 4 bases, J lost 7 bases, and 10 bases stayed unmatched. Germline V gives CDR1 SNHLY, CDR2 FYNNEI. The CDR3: CASSGSSGSSNEQFF. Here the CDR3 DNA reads TGTGCCAGCAGTGGTAGTAGCGGGTCATCGAATGAGCAGTTCTTC. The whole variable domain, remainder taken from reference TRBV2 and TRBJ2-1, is EPEVTQTPSHQVTQMGQEVILRCVPISNHLYFYWYRQILGQKVEFLVSFYNNEISEKSEIFDDQFSVERPDGSNFTLKIRSTKLEDSAMYFCASSGSSGSSNEQFFGPGTRLTVL.

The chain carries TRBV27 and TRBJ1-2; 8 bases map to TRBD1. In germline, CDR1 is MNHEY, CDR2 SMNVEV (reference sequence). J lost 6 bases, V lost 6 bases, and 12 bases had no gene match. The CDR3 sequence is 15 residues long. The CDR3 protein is CASSFSGGAEDGYTF. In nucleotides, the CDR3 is TGTGCCAGCAGCTTCTCAGGGGGCGCAGAGGATGGCTACACCTTC.

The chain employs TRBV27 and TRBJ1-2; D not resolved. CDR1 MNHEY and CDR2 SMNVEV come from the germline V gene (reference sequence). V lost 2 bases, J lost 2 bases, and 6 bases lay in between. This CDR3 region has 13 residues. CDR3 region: CASSLGRNYGYTF. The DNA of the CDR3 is TGTGCCAGCAGTTTAGGTCGGAACTATGGCTACACCTTC.

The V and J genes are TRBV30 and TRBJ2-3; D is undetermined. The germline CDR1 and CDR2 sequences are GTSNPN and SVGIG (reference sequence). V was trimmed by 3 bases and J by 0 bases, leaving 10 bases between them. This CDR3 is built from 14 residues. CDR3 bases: TGTGCCTGGAGATCTATTACTAGCACAGATACGCAGTATTTT. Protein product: CAWRSITSTDTQYF.

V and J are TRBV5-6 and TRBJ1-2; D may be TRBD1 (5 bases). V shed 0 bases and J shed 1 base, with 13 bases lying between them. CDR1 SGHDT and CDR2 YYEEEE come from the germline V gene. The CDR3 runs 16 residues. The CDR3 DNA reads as TGTGCCAGCAGCTTGGCCCTGGCAGGGAGTAACTATGGCTACACCTTC. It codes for CASSLALAGSNYGYTF.

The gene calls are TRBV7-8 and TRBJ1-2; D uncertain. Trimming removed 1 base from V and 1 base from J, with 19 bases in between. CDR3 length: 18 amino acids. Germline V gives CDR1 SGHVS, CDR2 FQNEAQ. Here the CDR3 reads CASSLVSARAPVNYGYTF. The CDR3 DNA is TGTGCCAGCAGCTTAGTGTCAGCCCGCGCTCCTGTTAACTATGGCTACACCTTC.

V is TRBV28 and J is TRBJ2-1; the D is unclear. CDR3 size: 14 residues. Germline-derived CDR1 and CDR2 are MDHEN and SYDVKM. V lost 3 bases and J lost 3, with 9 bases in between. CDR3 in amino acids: CASSFMDFYNEQFF. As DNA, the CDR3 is TGTGCCAGCAGTTTCATGGATTTCTACAATGAGCAGTTCTTC.

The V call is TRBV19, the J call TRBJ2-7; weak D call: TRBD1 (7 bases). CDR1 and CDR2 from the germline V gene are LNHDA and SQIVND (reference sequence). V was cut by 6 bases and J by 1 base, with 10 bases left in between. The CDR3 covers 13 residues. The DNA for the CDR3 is TGTGCCAGTAGCCCAGGGGGGTCCTACGAGCAGTACTTC. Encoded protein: CASSPGGSYEQYF.

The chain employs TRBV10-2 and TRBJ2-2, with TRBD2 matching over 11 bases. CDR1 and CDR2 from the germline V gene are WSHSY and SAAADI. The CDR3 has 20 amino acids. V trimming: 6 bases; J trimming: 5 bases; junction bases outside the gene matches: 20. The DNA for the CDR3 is TGCGCCAGCAGGGGGTCCAGGGTAGCGGGAGGGCCGAGTGGGACCGGGGAGCTGTTTTTT. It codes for CASRGSRVAGGPSGTGELFF.

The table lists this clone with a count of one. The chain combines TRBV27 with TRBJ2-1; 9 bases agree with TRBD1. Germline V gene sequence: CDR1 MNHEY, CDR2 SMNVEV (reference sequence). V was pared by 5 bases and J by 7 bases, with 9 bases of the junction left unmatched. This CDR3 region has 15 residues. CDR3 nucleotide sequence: TGTGCCAGCAGTCTAAAGGGACAGGGACGGAATGAGCAGTTCTTC. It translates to CASSLKGQGRNEQFF.

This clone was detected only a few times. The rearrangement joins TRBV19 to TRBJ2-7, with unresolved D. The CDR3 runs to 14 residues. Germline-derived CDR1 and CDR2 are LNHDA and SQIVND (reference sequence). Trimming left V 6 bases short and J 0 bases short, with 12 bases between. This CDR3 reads CASSDTLSSYEQYF. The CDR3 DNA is TGTGCCAGTAGCGACACGTTGAGCTCCTACGAGCAGTACTTC.

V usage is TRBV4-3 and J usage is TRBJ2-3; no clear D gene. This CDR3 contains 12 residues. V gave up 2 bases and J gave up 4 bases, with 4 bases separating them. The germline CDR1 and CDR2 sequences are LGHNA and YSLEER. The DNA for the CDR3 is TGCGCCAGCAGCCAACGAGCAGATACGCAGTATTTT. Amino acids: CASSQRADTQYF.

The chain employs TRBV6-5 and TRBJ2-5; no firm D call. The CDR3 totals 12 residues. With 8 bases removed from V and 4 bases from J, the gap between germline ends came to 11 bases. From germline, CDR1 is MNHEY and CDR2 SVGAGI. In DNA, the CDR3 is TGTGCCAGCTCCAATTGGGGAGAGACCCAGTACTTC. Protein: CASSNWGETQYF.

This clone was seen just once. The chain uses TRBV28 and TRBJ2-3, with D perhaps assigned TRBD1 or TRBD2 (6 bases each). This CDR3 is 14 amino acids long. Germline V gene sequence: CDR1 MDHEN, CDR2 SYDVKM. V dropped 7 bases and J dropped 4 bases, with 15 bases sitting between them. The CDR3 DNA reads TGTGCCAGCATCCCCTCAAGGGGGGCAGATACGCAGTATTTT. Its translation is CASIPSRGADTQYF.